This T cell receptor beta chain was sequenced in a study of PD-L1 blockade in urothelial cancer (dated by TCRdb to 2017 to 2019). With respect to the entire study: Therapy was started at some point between 2013 and 2015 for all patients, and atezolizumab 1,200 mg was administered intravenously every 3 weeks. About 90% of the roughly 29 patients were males with bladder-origin urothelial cancer, and 18 of 29 reported a prior smoking history. An ECOG performance status of 0 or 1 was recorded for the patients, and 0 to 3 prior chemotherapy regimens had been received by the patients. Blood samples were analyzed at two time points: 3 weeks after treatment start (second dose) and 6 weeks after treatment start. Blood samples yielded a median of roughly 140,000 T cells and more than 80,000 unique TCRs, with median clonality around 0.083. The study was an exploratory multi-omic analysis of somatic, immune and clinical correlates of response to PD-L1 blockade with atezolizumab in urothelial cancer. Pretreatment tumor samples, along with matched peripheral blood serially collected before and after atezolizumab treatment, were subjected to TCR sequencing. Durable clinical benefit was defined as a progression-free survival longer than 6 months, and TCR features were additionally tested against progression-free survival and overall survival. In the same patients, pretreatment tumors underwent whole exome sequencing and RNA sequencing in addition to TCR sequencing. Several patients achieved durable clinical benefit and approximately 20 did not. Pretreatment blood TCR-seq was available for about 27 patients, at least one posttreatment blood collection was obtained for 24 patients, and tumor TCR-seq was available for 24 patients.

Reading the label with the study, this specimen's time point is: pretreatment peripheral blood. A cohort of 25 to 30 patients with locally advanced or metastatic urothelial carcinoma, treated at Memorial Sloan Kettering on a trial protocol, was included. Peripheral blood mononuclear cells were collected pretreatment and during treatment, with between 1 and 8 total time points per patient. The Qiagen DNeasy Blood extraction kit was used to purify genomic DNA from total PBMCs and tumor samples. Collected pretreatment and during treatment, PBMCs were isolated and stored as previously described. Synthetic TCR analog templates were spiked into each PCR to estimate absolute template abundance from read counts. TCRbeta CDR3 regions were amplified from genomic DNA with bias-controlled V and J gene primers using the immunoSEQ assay. Sequencing of rearranged TCRbeta segments was performed at approximately 20X coverage. In the source study's methods: Clustering was used to correct sequencing errors, and CDR3s were annotated against IMGT so that V, D and J genes could be assigned. Downstream analyses used only productive TCRbeta rearrangements, leaving out any out-of-frame or stop-codon sequences. Clonality was calculated as one minus the Shannon entropy normalized by the log of the number of unique productive sequences. Clones differing between time points or between blood and tumor were identified by Fisher's exact test with Benjamini-Hochberg correction at adjusted p below 0.01. Held by TCRdb, this immuneACCESS table contains in-frame sequences only and omits some clones. Under half of the omission traces to an unresolved V gene where checked; the cause of the rest is unknown. The V and J calls and clone size were taken over from that table, and D and trimming were inferred from the DNA. In all, the sample holds tens of thousands of clones, and approximately 87% of those were seen once. Of the sample, approximately 5% is held by the ten largest clones.

The germline V gene (reference sequence) yields SGHNT for CDR1 and YYREEE for CDR2. V loses 0 bases, J loses 7 bases, and the germline ends lie 14 bases apart. Including cysteine and phenylalanine, the CDR3 has 15 amino acids. Only the CDR3 part of the read is kept: 45 bases, read in frame from the first base. Findings and caveats that apply to the study as a whole: Improved progression-free and overall survival was found to be associated with pretreatment peripheral blood TCR clonality below the median. Because the sample size was small (n = 29) and many of the analyses were exploratory, the results are meant to be hypothesis-generating. Patients with durable benefit showed greater expansion of tumor-associated TCR clones in peripheral blood 3 weeks after starting treatment (n of about 20, p = 0.022).

As concerns this clone: Its antigen remains undetermined. No qualities accompany the bases; no much larger clone lies one base away.

The sequencing used PBMCs, collected around atezolizumab (anti-PD-L1) treatment. In this chain, TRBV5-4 is recombined with TRBJ2-1; a tentative D match to TRBD2 spans 7 bases. This TCR derives from a man in his 70s with urothelial cancer. The CDR3 reads CASSLGGASGNEQFF. The DNA is TGTGCCAGCAGCTTGGGGGGGGCTAGCGGTAATGAGCAGTTCTTC.